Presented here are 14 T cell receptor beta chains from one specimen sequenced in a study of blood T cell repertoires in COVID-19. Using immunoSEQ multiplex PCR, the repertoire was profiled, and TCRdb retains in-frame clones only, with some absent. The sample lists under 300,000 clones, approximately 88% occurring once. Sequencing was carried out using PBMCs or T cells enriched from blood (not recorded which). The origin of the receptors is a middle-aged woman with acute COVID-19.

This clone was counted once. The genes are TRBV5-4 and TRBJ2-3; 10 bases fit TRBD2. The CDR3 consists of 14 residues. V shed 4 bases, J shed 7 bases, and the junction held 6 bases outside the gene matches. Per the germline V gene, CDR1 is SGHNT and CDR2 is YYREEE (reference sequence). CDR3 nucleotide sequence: TGTGCCAGCAGCATGCTAGCGGGGGTGAATACGCAGTATTTT. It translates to CASSMLAGVNTQYF.

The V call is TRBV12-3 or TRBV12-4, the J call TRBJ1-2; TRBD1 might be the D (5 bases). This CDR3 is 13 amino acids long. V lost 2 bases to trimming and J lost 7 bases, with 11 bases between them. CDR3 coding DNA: TGTGCCAGCAGTTTAAAAGGGGCAGGTGGCTACACCTTC. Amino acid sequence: CASSLKGAGGYTF.

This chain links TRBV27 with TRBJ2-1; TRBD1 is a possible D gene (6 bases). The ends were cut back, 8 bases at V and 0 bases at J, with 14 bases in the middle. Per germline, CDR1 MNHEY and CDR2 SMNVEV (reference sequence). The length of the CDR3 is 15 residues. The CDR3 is CASRERDTSYNEQFF. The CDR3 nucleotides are TGTGCCAGCCGAGAACGGGACACCTCCTACAATGAGCAGTTCTTC.

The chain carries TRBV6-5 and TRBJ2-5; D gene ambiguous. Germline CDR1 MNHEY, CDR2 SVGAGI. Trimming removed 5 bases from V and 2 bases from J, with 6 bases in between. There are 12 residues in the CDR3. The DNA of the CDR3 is TGTGCCAGCAGTCCTCAGCAAGAGACCCAGTACTTC. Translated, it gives CASSPQQETQYF.

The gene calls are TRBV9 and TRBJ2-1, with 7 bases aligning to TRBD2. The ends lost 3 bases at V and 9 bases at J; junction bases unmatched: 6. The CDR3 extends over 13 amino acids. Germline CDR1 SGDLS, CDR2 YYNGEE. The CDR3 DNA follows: TGTGCCAGCAGCGCCTCACTAGCGAGTGAGCAGTTCTTC. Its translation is CASSASLASEQFF.

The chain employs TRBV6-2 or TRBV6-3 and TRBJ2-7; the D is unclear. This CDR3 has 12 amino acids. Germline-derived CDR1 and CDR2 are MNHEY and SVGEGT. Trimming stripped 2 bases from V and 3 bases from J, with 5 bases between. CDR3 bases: TGTGCCAGCAGTTACAACGGCTACGAGCAGTACTTC. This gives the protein CASSYNGYEQYF.

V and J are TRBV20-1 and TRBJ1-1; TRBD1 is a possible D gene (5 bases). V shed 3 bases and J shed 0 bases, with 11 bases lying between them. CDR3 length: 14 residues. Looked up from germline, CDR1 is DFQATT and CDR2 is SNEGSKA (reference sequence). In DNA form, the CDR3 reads TGCAGTGCTAGTATCAGGGCCCTGAACACTGAAGCTTTCTTT. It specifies CSASIRALNTEAFF.

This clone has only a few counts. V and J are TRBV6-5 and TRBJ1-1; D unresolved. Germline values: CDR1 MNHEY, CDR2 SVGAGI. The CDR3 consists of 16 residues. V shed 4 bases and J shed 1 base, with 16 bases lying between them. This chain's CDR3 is CASSWSVGVGNTEAFF. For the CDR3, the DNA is TGTGCCAGCAGTTGGTCGGTCGGGGTGGGGAACACTGAAGCTTTCTTT.

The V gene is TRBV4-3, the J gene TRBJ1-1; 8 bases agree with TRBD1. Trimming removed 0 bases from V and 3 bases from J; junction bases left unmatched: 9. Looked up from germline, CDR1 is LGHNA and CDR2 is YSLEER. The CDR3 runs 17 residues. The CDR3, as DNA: TGCGCCAGCAGCCAAGATCTGGGGGACAGGATCGACACTGAAGCTTTCTTT. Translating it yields CASSQDLGDRIDTEAFF.

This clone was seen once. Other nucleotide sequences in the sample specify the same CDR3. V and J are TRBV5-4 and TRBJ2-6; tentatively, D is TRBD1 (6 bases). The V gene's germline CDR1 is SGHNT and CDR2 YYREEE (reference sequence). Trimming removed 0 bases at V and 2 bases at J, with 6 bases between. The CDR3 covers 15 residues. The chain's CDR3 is CASSLAGAGANVLTF. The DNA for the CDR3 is TGTGCCAGCAGCTTGGCAGGGGCTGGGGCCAACGTCCTGACTTTC.

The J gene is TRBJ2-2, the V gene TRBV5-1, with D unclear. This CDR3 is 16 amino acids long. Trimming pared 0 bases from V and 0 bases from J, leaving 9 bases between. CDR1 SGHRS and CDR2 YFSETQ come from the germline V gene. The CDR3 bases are TGCGCCAGCAGCTTGGGGCAGGCCTCGAACACCGGGGAGCTGTTTTTT. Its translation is CASSLGQASNTGELFF.

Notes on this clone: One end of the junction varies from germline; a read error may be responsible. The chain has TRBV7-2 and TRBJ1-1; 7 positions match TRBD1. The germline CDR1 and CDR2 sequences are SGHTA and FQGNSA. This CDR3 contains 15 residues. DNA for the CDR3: TGTGCCGGCAGCCCCCCCAGACAGGGGAACACTGAAGCTTTCTTT. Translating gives CAGSPPRQGNTEAFF.

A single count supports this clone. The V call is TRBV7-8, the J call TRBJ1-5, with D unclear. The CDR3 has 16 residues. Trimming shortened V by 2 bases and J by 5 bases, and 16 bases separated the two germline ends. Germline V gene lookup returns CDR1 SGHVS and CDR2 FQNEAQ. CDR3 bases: TGTGCCAGCAGCTTAAGAATGGCAGGCTTGTATCAGCCCCAGCATTTT. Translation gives CASSLRMAGLYQPQHF.

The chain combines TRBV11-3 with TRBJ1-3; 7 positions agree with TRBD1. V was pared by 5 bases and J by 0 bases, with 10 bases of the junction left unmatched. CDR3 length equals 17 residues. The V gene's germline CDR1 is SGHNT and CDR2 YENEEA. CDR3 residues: CASSPRLGGPSGNTIYF. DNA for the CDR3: TGTGCCAGCAGCCCCCGGTTAGGGGGCCCCTCTGGAAACACCATATATTTT.